The 5 T cell receptor beta chains below all came from one sample that was sequenced in a study of OX40 agonist ivuxolimab in advanced cancers. Data came from immunoSEQ multiplex PCR; TCRdb stores just in-frame clones and leaves some out. The table lists about 70,000 clones, approximately 86% of them singletons. Sequencing used CD4+ or CD8+ T cells sorted from blood, obtained in a trial of the OX40 agonist ivuxolimab. The receptor source for this set is an adult with an advanced solid tumor such as melanoma, head and neck, liver or kidney cancer.

The chain employs TRBV6-5 and TRBJ1-5; D gene ambiguous. V lost 0 bases to trimming and J lost 10 bases, with 10 bases between them. Germline V gene data show CDR1 as MNHEY and CDR2 as SVGAGI. The CDR3 extends over 13 amino acids. CDR3: CASSYSVGSPQHF. For the CDR3, the DNA is TGTGCCAGCAGTTACTCGGTGGGTAGTCCCCAGCATTTT.

The rearrangement joins TRBV19 to TRBJ2-1, with TRBD1 matching over 11 bases. Germline loops: CDR1 LNHDA, CDR2 SQIVND (reference sequence). The CDR3 sequence is 15 residues long. The trim removed 6 bases at V and 4 bases at J, leaving 5 bases unmatched. In DNA, the CDR3 is TGTGCCAGTAGGTTGGACAGGGGGCAATACAATGAGCAGTTCTTC. Amino acids: CASRLDRGQYNEQFF.

The V and J genes are TRBV2 and TRBJ2-5; TRBD2 is a possible D gene (6 bases). The CDR3 has 13 residues. Germline CDR1 is SNHLY and CDR2 is FYNNEI. Trimming pared 7 bases from V and 4 bases from J, leaving 13 bases between. CDR3 coding DNA: TGTGCCAGCACAAAGGACTATAGAGAGACCCAGTACTTC. It codes for CASTKDYRETQYF.

This clone has only a few counts. V gene TRBV7-9 combines with J gene TRBJ1-4; D is possibly TRBD1 (5 bases). Germline CDR1 is SEHNR and CDR2 is FQNEAQ (reference sequence). Trimming pared 2 bases from V and 0 bases from J, leaving 13 bases between. The CDR3 covers 17 residues. Written as DNA, the CDR3 is TGTGCCAGCAGCTTACGACAGACTTTTGCAACTAATGAAAAACTGTTTTTT. It encodes CASSLRQTFATNEKLFF.

The chain is built from TRBV29-1 and TRBJ2-3; D gene uncertain. Trimming removed 4 bases from V and 0 bases from J, with 11 bases in between. The CDR3 loop spans 14 amino acids. From germline, CDR1 is SQVTM and CDR2 ANQGSEA. The CDR3 region is CSVGQVLSTDTQYF. The CDR3 coding sequence is TGCAGCGTTGGTCAGGTCCTTAGCACAGATACGCAGTATTTT.